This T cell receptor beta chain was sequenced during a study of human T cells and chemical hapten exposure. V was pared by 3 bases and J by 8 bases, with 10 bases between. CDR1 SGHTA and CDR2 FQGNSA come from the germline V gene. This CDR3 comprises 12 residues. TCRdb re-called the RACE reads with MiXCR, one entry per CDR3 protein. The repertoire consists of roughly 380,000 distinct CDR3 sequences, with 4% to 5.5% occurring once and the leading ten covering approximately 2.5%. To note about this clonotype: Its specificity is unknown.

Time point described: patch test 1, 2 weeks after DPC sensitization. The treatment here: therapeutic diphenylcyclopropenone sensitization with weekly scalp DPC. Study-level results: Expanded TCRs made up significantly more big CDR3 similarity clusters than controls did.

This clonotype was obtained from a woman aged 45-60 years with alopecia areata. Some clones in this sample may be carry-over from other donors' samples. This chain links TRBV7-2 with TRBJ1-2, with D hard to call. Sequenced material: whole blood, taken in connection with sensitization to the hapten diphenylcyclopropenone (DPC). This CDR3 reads CASSFELGGYTF. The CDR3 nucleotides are TGTGCCAGCAGCTTTGAACTGGGCGGCTACACCTTC.